These 26 T cell receptor beta chains share one sample of origin, sequenced in a study of cytomegalovirus exposure and HLA in healthy donors (dated by TCRdb to the late 2010s). Libraries were constructed by the immunoSEQ multiplex PCR assay. For the multiplex PCR, a mixture combining 60 forward primers for TCR Vbeta segments and 13 reverse primers for TCR Jbeta segments was used. Drawn from immuneACCESS, this table holds only the in-frame rearrangements with V and J called that TCRdb kept. Clones are partly lost; checked studies trace under half to an unresolved V gene and leave the rest unexplained. For this sample, the table gives 150,000 to 200,000 clones. Together, the top ten hold 1% to 1.5% of the sample. The material sequenced was PBMCs. The receptor source for this set is a woman aged 60-75 years in good health and CMV-seronegative.

V gene TRBV15 combines with J gene TRBJ2-3; a possible D gene is TRBD2 (6 bases). The length of the CDR3 is 13 residues. Germline CDR1 reads LNHNV; CDR2 reads YYDKDF (reference sequence). The V gene lost 2 bases and the J gene lost 4 bases, with 7 bases spanning the gap. Here the CDR3 reads CATSRRGSDTQYF. Here the CDR3 DNA reads TGTGCCACCAGCAGACGGGGGTCAGATACGCAGTATTTT.

This chain links TRBV7-3 with TRBJ1-1; 7 bases line up with TRBD1. J was trimmed by 3 bases and V by 5 bases; bases with no gene match: 6. Looked up from germline, CDR1 is SGHTA and CDR2 is FQGTGA. This CDR3 has 14 amino acids. As DNA, the CDR3 is TGTGCCAGCAGCAAAGGAGGGGGCTACACTGAAGCTTTCTTT. Translated, it gives CASSKGGGYTEAFF.

The chain links TRBV5-1 to TRBJ1-2, with TRBD1 matching 7 bases. Germline trimming cut 2 bases from V and 8 bases from J; bases unmatched to any gene: 9. Germline values: CDR1 SGHRS, CDR2 YFSETQ. CDR3 length equals 14 residues. As DNA, the CDR3 is TGCGCCAGCAGCTTTCGTCAGGGGGGTTACGGCTACACCTTC. It encodes CASSFRQGGYGYTF.

The rearrangement links TRBV25-1 to TRBJ1-1, with D uncertain. Germline loops: CDR1 MGHDK, CDR2 SYGVNS. The CDR3 consists of 14 residues. The V and J ends lost 6 bases and 6 bases respectively, with 17 bases between them. The CDR3 nucleotides are TGTGCCAGCAGCTCGGGGTGGGAAGTCGCTGAAGCTTTCTTT. This gives the protein CASSSGWEVAEAFF.

The rearrangement uses TRBV2 and TRBJ2-3; 8 bases are a match to TRBD2. This CDR3 spans 14 amino acids. In germline, CDR1 is SNHLY, CDR2 FYNNEI. J lost 1 base, V lost 10 bases, and 7 bases had no gene match. The DNA of the CDR3 is TGTGCCACCAGGGAGACTAGCGGCACAGATACGCAGTATTTT. As protein: CATRETSGTDTQYF.

The rearrangement uses TRBV7-6 and TRBJ1-1; 8 bases are shared with TRBD1. Germline CDR1 is SGHVS and CDR2 is FNYEAQ. CDR3 size: 16 residues. With V trimmed by 5 bases and J by 5 bases, 13 bases remained unmatched. The CDR3 bases are TGTGCCAGCAGCCCTTCCGGGCAGGGGGCGAAAACTGAAGCTTTCTTT. This sequence encodes CASSPSGQGAKTEAFF.

This chain's CDR3 is CASSLSDGRNTEAFF. The CDR3 nucleotides are TGCGCCAGCAGCTTGTCTGATGGGAGGAACACTGAAGCTTTCTTT. V and J are TRBV5-1 and TRBJ1-1, with unresolved D. CDR3 size: 15 residues. The V end was cut by 1 base, the J end by 1 base, with 11 bases between. The germline CDR1 and CDR2 sequences are SGHRS and YFSETQ.

The chain is built from TRBV6-1 and TRBJ1-2, with D possibly matching TRBD1 (6 bases). This CDR3 region has 13 residues. V was pared by 6 bases and J by 6 bases, with 14 bases between. The germline gives CDR1 MNHNS, CDR2 SASEGT. DNA for the CDR3: TGTGCCAGCAGGGAACAGGGTAGGGATGGCTACACCTTC. This codes for CASREQGRDGYTF.

The V gene is TRBV4-3, the J gene TRBJ2-3, with D possibly TRBD1 on 5 matching bases. The germline V gene has CDR1 LGHNA and CDR2 YSLEER. The CDR3 consists of 15 residues. Trimming removed 3 bases at V and 3 bases at J, with 13 bases between. The CDR3 bases are TGCGCCAGCAGCCAGGACCCTAAGGGGACAGATACGCAGTATTTT. Translating gives CASSQDPKGTDTQYF.

V is TRBV15 and J is TRBJ2-2; 13 bases are shared with TRBD2. Germline trimming cut 5 bases from V and 5 bases from J; bases unmatched to any gene: 8. From germline, CDR1 is LNHNV and CDR2 YYDKDF (reference sequence). The CDR3 contains 17 residues. CDR3 bases: TGTGCCACCAGCTCACTAGCGGGAGGGCCGGGGACCGGGGAGCTGTTTTTT. Amino acids: CATSSLAGGPGTGELFF.

V and J are TRBV6-1 and TRBJ1-5; no clear D. The CDR3 has 13 residues. Germline V CDR1 and CDR2: MNHNS, SASEGT. V was trimmed by 3 bases and J by 7 bases, leaving 10 bases between them. For the CDR3, the DNA is TGTGCCAGCAGTGAGACCGGGAGGCAGCCCCAGCATTTT. Protein: CASSETGRQPQHF.

This chain links TRBV19 with TRBJ1-2, with D possibly TRBD1 on 6 matching bases. CDR3 length: 13 residues. CDR1 and CDR2 (germline): LNHDA, SQIVND (reference sequence). The V end was cut by 8 bases, the J end by 3 bases, with 13 bases between. CDR3 loop: CASSVRTDYGYTF. The CDR3 nucleotides are TGTGCCAGTTCAGTAAGGACAGACTATGGCTACACCTTC.

The chain combines TRBV5-1 with TRBJ2-1; 7 nucleotides align to TRBD2. Trimming removed 10 bases from V and 2 bases from J; junction bases left unmatched: 12. The CDR3 totals 15 residues. Per germline, CDR1 SGHRS and CDR2 YFSETQ. The CDR3 region is CASRSGNPAYNEQFF. The CDR3, as DNA: TGCGCCTCCAGGAGCGGGAATCCCGCCTACAATGAGCAGTTCTTC.

The CDR3 DNA reads TGTGCCAGCAGCAAAACCCCCGGGACTAGCTTTAATGAGCAGTTCTTC. It is translated as CASSKTPGTSFNEQFF. This sequence joins TRBV9 and TRBJ2-1; TRBD2 matches 9 bases. Trimming removed 4 bases from V and 7 bases from J; junction bases left unmatched: 12. From germline, CDR1 is SGDLS and CDR2 YYNGEE. The CDR3 is 16 residues long. The entire variable domain, with the rest obtained from reference TRBV9 and TRBJ2-1, is as follows: DSGVTQTPKHLITATGQRVTLRCSPRSGDLSVYWYQQSLDQGLQFLIQYYNGEERAKGNILERFSAQQFPDLHSELNLSSLELGDSALYFCASSKTPGTSFNEQFFGPGTRLTVL.

As DNA, the CDR3 is TGTGCCAGCATGGGGCCCCGAGGAAACACCATATATTTT. This gives the protein CASMGPRGNTIYF. The chain has TRBV2 and TRBJ1-3; D is possibly TRBD1 (5 bases). Per the germline V gene, CDR1 is SNHLY and CDR2 is FYNNEI. Trimming stripped 7 bases from V and 4 bases from J, with 11 bases between. This CDR3 contains 13 residues. Full variable domain (outside the CDR3, taken from reference TRBV2 and TRBJ1-3): EPEVTQTPSHQVTQMGQEVILRCVPISNHLYFYWYRQILGQKVEFLVSFYNNEISEKSEIFDDQFSVERPDGSNFTLKIRSTKLEDSAMYFCASMGPRGNTIYFGEGSWLTVV.

The chain joins TRBV10-3 to TRBJ1-2, with D tentatively TRBD1 (5 bases). Trimming removed 6 bases from V and 1 base from J, with 15 bases in between. Germline CDR1 is ENHRY and CDR2 is SYGVKD. The CDR3 loop spans 15 amino acids. CDR3: CAIRESLDSNYGYTF. The CDR3 coding sequence is TGTGCCATCAGGGAATCCCTCGACAGTAACTATGGCTACACCTTC.

The rearrangement uses TRBV4-2 and TRBJ2-1; D call uncertain. In germline, CDR1 is LGHNA, CDR2 YNFKEQ. Trimming stripped 0 bases from V and 4 bases from J, with 13 bases between. The CDR3 consists of 16 residues. In DNA form, the CDR3 reads TGTGCCAGCAGCCAAGACCTGCATTCGACATACAATGAGCAGTTCTTC. It specifies CASSQDLHSTYNEQFF.

This chain uses TRBV5-1 with TRBJ2-1; D possibly corresponds to TRBD2 (6 bases). CDR3 size: 14 residues. Germline V lookup: CDR1 SGHRS, CDR2 YFSETQ. Trimming took 3 bases from V and 9 from J, leaving 16 bases between them. In nucleotides, the CDR3 is TGCGCCAGCAGCTGGGGCGCAACGCGGGGTGAGCAGTTCTTC. Translating gives CASSWGATRGEQFF.

The chain is built from TRBV9 and TRBJ1-5; 7 bases are shared with TRBD1. Germline CDR1 and CDR2: SGDLS and YYNGEE. V lost 0 bases, J lost 5 bases, and 5 bases stayed unmatched. The CDR3 consists of 15 residues. CDR3 nucleotides: TGTGCCAGCAGCGTAGACGGGACAGCCTATCAGCCCCAGCATTTT. Translated, it gives CASSVDGTAYQPQHF. The whole variable domain, remainder taken from reference TRBV9 and TRBJ1-5, is DSGVTQTPKHLITATGQRVTLRCSPRSGDLSVYWYQQSLDQGLQFLIQYYNGEERAKGNILERFSAQQFPDLHSELNLSSLELGDSALYFCASSVDGTAYQPQHFGDGTRLSIL.

The chain couples TRBV6-1 to TRBJ2-7; 7 nucleotides line up with TRBD1. This CDR3 comprises 15 residues. V lost 2 bases, J lost 0 bases, and 4 bases stayed unmatched. Germline V gene sequence: CDR1 MNHNS, CDR2 SASEGT. The CDR3 region has the DNA TGTGCCAGCAGTGAAAGACAGGGTGCCTCCTACGAGCAGTACTTC. Translating it yields CASSERQGASYEQYF.

This chain joins TRBV18 and TRBJ1-2, with TRBD1 matching over 11 bases. Germline V lookup: CDR1 KGHSH, CDR2 LQKENI. This CDR3 has 15 residues. V shed 1 base, J shed 13 bases, and the junction held 11 bases outside the gene matches. Here the CDR3 DNA reads TGTGCCAGCTCACCACTAGAGGGACAGGGGGTCCGTACCACCTTC. Its translation is CASSPLEGQGVRTTF.

J is TRBJ1-4 and V is TRBV4-1; D gene ambiguous. Between the trimmed V and J ends, which lost 0 bases and 8 bases, there was a span of 13 bases. The germline gives CDR1 MGHRA, CDR2 YSYEKL. The CDR3 sequence is 15 residues long. CDR3 residues: CASSQDLPTGEKLFF. The CDR3, as DNA: TGCGCCAGCAGCCAAGACCTCCCCACCGGGGAAAAACTGTTTTTT.

This chain joins TRBV4-2 and TRBJ2-5; D unclear. Looked up from germline, CDR1 is LGHNA and CDR2 is YNFKEQ. Between the trimmed V and J ends, which lost 1 base and 1 base, there was a span of 4 bases. This CDR3 contains 13 residues. The chain's CDR3 is CASSQAIQETQYF. For the CDR3, the DNA is TGTGCCAGCAGCCAAGCCATCCAAGAGACCCAGTACTTC.

The chain recombines TRBV1 with TRBJ2-7; the D call of TRBD1 is as the table states it, not checked on the DNA. TRBV1 is a pseudogene. The CDR3 length is 18 residues. CDR3 coding DNA: TGCACCAGCAGCCTCCGGAAAAATCAAGGCAGGTTCTCCTACGAGCAGTACTTC. This codes for CTSSLRKNQGRFSYEQYF.

The genes are TRBV11-2 and TRBJ2-4; TRBD1 agrees at 9 bases. Germline V gene sequence: CDR1 SGHAT, CDR2 FQNNGV. J gave up 8 bases and V 5 bases, and 7 bases lay outside the gene matches. CDR3 length: 14 residues. The CDR3, as DNA: TGTGCCAGCAGCCAAAGACAGGGGGGCGACATTCAGTACTTC. Protein product: CASSQRQGGDIQYF.

The V call is TRBV5-1, the J call TRBJ2-2; 11 bases line up with TRBD1. Germline loops: CDR1 SGHRS, CDR2 YFSETQ. The length of the CDR3 is 15 residues. V was pared by 3 bases and J by 3 bases, with 1 base of the junction left unmatched. This CDR3 is CASSWGQGDTGELFF. DNA for the CDR3: TGCGCCAGCAGCTGGGGACAGGGGGACACCGGGGAGCTGTTTTTT.